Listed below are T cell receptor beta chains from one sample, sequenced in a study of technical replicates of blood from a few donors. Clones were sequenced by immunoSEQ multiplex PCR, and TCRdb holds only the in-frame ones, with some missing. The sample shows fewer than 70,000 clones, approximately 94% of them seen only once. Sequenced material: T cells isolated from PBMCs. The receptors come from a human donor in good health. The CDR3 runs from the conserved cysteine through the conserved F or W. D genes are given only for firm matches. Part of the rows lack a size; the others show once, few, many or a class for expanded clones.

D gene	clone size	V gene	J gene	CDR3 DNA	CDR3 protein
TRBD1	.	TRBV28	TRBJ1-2	TGTGCCAGCAGGGACAGGTATATTAACTATGGCTACACCTTC	CASRDRYINYGYTF
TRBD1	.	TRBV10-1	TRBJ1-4	TGCGCCAGCAGTGAGCCGGGACAGACAGGAAAACTGTTTTTT	CASSEPGQTGKLFF
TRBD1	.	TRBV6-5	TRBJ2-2	TGTGCCAGCAGTTGCAGGACAGGGGGGTTTCACGGGGAGCTGTTTTTT	CASSCRTGGFHGELFF
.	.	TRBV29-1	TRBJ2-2	TGCAGCGCCAGTTTTATCGACACCGGGGAGCTGTTTTTT	CSASFIDTGELFF
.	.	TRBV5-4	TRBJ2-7	TGTGCCAGCAGTACTCCTCTAGCTTCCGAGCAGTACTTC	CASSTPLASEQYF
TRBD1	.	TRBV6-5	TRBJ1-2	TGTGCCAGCAGTCAGACAGGGCTGTATGGCTACACCTTC	CASSQTGLYGYTF
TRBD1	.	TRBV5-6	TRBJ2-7	TGTGCCAGCAGCTTGGCCGGGACAGATCTTGAGCAGTACTTC	CASSLAGTDLEQYF
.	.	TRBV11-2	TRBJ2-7	TGTGCCAGCAGCCCCTACTCCTACGAGCAGTACTTC	CASSPYSYEQYF
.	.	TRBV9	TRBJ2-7	TGTGCCAGCAGCGTAGACGCAGGCCTCTACGAGCAGTACTTC	CASSVDAGLYEQYF
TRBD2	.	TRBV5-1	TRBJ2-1	TGCGCCAGCAGCCCCCTCGCGGGGGTCTCCTACAATGAGCAGTTCTTC	CASSPLAGVSYNEQFF
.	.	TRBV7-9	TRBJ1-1	TGTGCCAGCAGCACATCTAGGGGGACTGAAGCTTTCTTT	CASSTSRGTEAFF
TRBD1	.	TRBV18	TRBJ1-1	TGTGCCAGCTCAACAATGACAGGGAAGGAGGGTGAAGCTTTCTTT	CASSTMTGKEGEAFF
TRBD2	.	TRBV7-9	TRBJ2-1	TGTGCCAGCAGCTTAGCCCTCGGACTAGCGGGTCCTGAGCAGTTCTTC	CASSLALGLAGPEQFF
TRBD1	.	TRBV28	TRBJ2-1	TGTGCCAGCAGTTCGACAGGGAATGAGCAGTTCTTC	CASSSTGNEQFF
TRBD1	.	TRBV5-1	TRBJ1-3	TGCGCCAGCAGCTTGCCCCCCGACAGGGGCCTCGGAAACACCATATATTTT	CASSLPPDRGLGNTIYF
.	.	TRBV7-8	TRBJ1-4	TGTGCCAGCAGCTTAGGGAGGGTGGGTGCGGGTGAAAAACTGTTTTTT	CASSLGRVGAGEKLFF
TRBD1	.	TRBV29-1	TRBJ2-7	TGCAGCGTTGTTTTCACGGGGGGGACAGGGGTCTACGAGCAGTACTTC	CSVVFTGGTGVYEQYF
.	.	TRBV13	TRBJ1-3	TGTGCCAGCAGCATTCGGGTGGTCGGGGGAAACACCATATATTTT	CASSIRVVGGNTIYF
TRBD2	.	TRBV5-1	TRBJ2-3	TGCGCCAGCAGCTTGGGACTAGCGGGAGCTCCAGATACGCAGTATTTT	CASSLGLAGAPDTQYF
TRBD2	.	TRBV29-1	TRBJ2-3	TGCAGCGCGTCGACTAGCGGGAGGACAGATACGCAGTATTTT	CSASTSGRTDTQYF
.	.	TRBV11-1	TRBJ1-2	TGTGCCAGCAGGCCCCGGGTCATCTCTAACTATGGCTACACCTTC	CASRPRVISNYGYTF
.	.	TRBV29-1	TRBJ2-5	TGCAGCGCGGGGGACGGCGCGTTGGAGACCCAGTACTTC	CSAGDGALETQYF
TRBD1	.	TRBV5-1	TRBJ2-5	TGCGCCAGCAGCTTGGAGCGGACAGGGGTGAGGGAGACCCAGTACTTC	CASSLERTGVRETQYF
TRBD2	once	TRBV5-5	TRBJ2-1	TGTGCCAGCAGCTTGGCTAGCGGGAGGGTTGTGGATGAGCAGTTCTTC	CASSLASGRVVDEQFF
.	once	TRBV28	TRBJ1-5	TGTGCCAGCATCCGGGGGGGGGCGAGTCAGCCCCAGCATTTT	CASIRGGASQPQHF
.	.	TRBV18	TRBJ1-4	TGTGCCAGCTCACCCCAGAATGAAAAACTGTTTTTT	CASSPQNEKLFF
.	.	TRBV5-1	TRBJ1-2	TGCGCCAGCAGCTTGGCGGCAGGGGAGAGAGGCTACACCTTC	CASSLAAGERGYTF
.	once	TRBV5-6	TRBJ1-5	TGTGCCAGCAGCTTGTGTCAGGTTTTCCCCTTTACCAATCAGCCCCAGCATTTT	CASSLCQVFPFTNQPQHF
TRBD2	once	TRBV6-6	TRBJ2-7	TGTGCCAGCAGCTCCCATACCGCGGGGGAGCCGGAGCAGTACTTC	CASSSHTAGEPEQYF
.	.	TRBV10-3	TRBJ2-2	TGTGCCATGAGACGGGTTACCGGGGAGCTGTTTTTT	CAMRRVTGELFF
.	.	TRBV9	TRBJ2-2	TGTGCCAGCAGCGTAGCTAGCCTCCCTAACACCGGGGAGCTGTTTTTT	CASSVASLPNTGELFF
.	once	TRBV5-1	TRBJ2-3	TGCGCCAGCAGCTTGGGACTAGATATCACAGATACGCAGTATTTT	CASSLGLDITDTQYF
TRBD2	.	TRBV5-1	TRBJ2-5	TGCGCCAGCAGCCCTGGGACTAGCGCAGAGACCCAGTACTTC	CASSPGTSAETQYF
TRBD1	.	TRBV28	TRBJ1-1	TGTGCCAGCAGTCTTGGACAGGTCACTGAAGCTTTCTTT	CASSLGQVTEAFF
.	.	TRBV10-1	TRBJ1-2	TGCGCCAGCAGTGAGGCCCAGAACTATGGCTACACCTTC	CASSEAQNYGYTF
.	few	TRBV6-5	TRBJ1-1	TGTGCCAGCAGTTACGTGGGGGCAACTGAAGCTTTCTTT	CASSYVGATEAFF
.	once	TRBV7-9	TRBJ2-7	TGTGCCAGCAGCTTATCTCGGCGGGTATACGAGCAGTACTTC	CASSLSRRVYEQYF
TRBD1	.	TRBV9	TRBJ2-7	TGTGCCAGCAGCGCCGGACAGGGCGACGAGCAGTACTTC	CASSAGQGDEQYF
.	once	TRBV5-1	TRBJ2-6	TGCGCCAGCAGCCCCCCCACTGGGGCCAACGTCCTGACTTTC	CASSPPTGANVLTF
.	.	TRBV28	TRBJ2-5	TGTGCCAGCAGTTTACTGGAGACCCAGTACTTC	CASSLLETQYF
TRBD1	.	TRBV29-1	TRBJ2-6	TGCAGCGTTGGGGCAGGGGGTTCCTTCTCTGGGGCCAACGTCCTGACTTTC	CSVGAGGSFSGANVLTF
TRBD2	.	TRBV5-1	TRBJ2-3	TGCGCCAGCAGCTTGGGGGAAGCGGGGGGCACAGATACGCAGTATTTT	CASSLGEAGGTDTQYF
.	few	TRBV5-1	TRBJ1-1	TGCGCCAGCAGCCCGGTAGGGGGTATGAACACTGAAGCTTTCTTT	CASSPVGGMNTEAFF
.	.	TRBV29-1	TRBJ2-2	TGCAGCGGGTACCTCGGGGGTACCGGGGAGCTGTTTTTT	CSGYLGGTGELFF
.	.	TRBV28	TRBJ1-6	TGTGCCAGCAGCGAGCCGCCAGGGGTTAATTCACCCCTCCACTTT	CASSEPPGVNSPLHF
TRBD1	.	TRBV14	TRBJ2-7	TGTGCCAGCAGCCAGACCGGGACAGGGCCCTACGAGCAGTACTTC	CASSQTGTGPYEQYF
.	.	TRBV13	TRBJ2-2	TGTGCCAGCAGCTTAGACAGGGTCGGGGCCGGGGAGCTGTTTTTT	CASSLDRVGAGELFF
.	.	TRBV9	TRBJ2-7	TGTGCCAGCAGCCCTCAGGTTTCATCCTACGAGCAGTACTTC	CASSPQVSSYEQYF
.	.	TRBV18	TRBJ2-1	TGTGCCAGCTCACCACCCGGGGGGCAGAACAATGAGCAGTTCTTC	CASSPPGGQNNEQFF
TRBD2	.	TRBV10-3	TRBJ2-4	TGTGCCATCAGTGAGTCGAAGAGTAGCGGGCGATTGGGGGGGGCCAAAAACATTCAGTACTTC	CAISESKSSGRLGGAKNIQYF
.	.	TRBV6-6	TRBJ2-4	TGTGCCAGCAGTTACTCGAGCCTCAAAAACATTCAGTACTTC	CASSYSSLKNIQYF
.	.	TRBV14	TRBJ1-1	TGTGCCAGCAGCCAAGGAGAGAACACTGAAGCTTTCTTT	CASSQGENTEAFF
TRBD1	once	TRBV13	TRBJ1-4	TGTGCCAGCAGCACACAGGGGTCCGGGGAAAAACTGTTTTTT	CASSTQGSGEKLFF
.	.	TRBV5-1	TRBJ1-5	TGCGCCAGCAGGCGGGCCCCGGGGGAGAATCAGCCCCAGCATTTT	CASRRAPGENQPQHF
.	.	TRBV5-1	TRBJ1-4	TGCGCCAGCAGCAACACAGGGTGGCAGGAAAAACTGTTTTTT	CASSNTGWQEKLFF
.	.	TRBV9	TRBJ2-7	TGTGCCAGCAGCGCCAAAGGGGACTCCTACTACGAGCAGTACTTC	CASSAKGDSYYEQYF
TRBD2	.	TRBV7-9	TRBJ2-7	TGTGCCAGCAGCTTATTAGCGGGAGGCGAGCAGTACTTC	CASSLLAGGEQYF
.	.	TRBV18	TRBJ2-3	TGTGCCAGCTCACCATCACAGGGCCGCACAGATACGCAGTATTTT	CASSPSQGRTDTQYF
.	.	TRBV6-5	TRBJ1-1	TGTGCCAGCAGAATTACAGGGAACCGCAACACTGAAGCTTTCTTT	CASRITGNRNTEAFF
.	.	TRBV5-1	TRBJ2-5	TGCGCCAGCAGCTTGAATCTGGCTCGAGAGACCCAGTACTTC	CASSLNLARETQYF